This TCR beta chain came from a study of cytomegalovirus exposure and HLA in healthy donors. Findings and caveats of the study: According to a subsequent analysis, TCR clusters identified in the first cohort showed a tendency to co-occur across the roughly 130 validation repertoires. 164 TCR beta chains were listed as cytomegalovirus-associated.

This CDR3 contains 12 residues. CDR1 GTSNPN and CDR2 SVGIG come from the germline V gene (reference sequence). V gave up 7 bases and J gave up 5 bases; unmatched junction bases: 7. These donors were members of the approximately 110-subject validation cohort, a group separate from the approximately 700-subject first cohort. Worth noting for this clone: As yet, its antigen is unknown.

Sequencing was performed with immunoSEQ multiplex PCR; in TCRdb, only in-frame clones are kept and a portion is missing. The repertoire holds some 130,000 clones, with 70% to 85% as singletons. V is TRBV30 and J is TRBJ1-1; TRBD1 matches at 7 bases. The sample consisted of PBMCs. The origin of this receptor is a man in his thirties or forties in good health and CMV-seropositive. CDR3 region: CASGARGTEAFF. The CDR3 DNA reads TGTGCCTCGGGGGCCAGGGGGACTGAAGCTTTCTTT.